The T cell receptor (beta chain) under discussion was sequenced for a study of tumor-infiltrating T cells and Merkel cell polyomavirus (dated by TCRdb to 2015 to 2018). Describing the broader study: CD8+ T cells specific for the Merkel cell polyomavirus KLL epitope were examined in Merkel cell carcinoma patients. Disease stage at presentation varied among the patients, and patient follow-up lasted a median of about 2.6 years, ranging from roughly 1.1 to 6.0 years. The therapies patients received were varied and non-standardized, including chemotherapy, radiation and immunotherapies. In some 15 samples, TRB sequencing was done on KLL-tetramer-sorted cells from blood or tumor-infiltrating lymphocytes, along with approximately 13 matched whole-tumor samples. Most whole-tumor samples were approximately 25-micron curls cut from formalin-fixed, paraffin-embedded tissue blocks. Of all the tumor samples in the study, one was a frozen nodal tumor digest and another was a flash-frozen core biopsy of a metastasis.

Robust positive staining for Merkel cell polyomavirus Large T antigen was observed by immunohistochemistry in the tumors of all patients. Roughly twelve Merkel cell carcinoma patients were included, each with robust KLL-tetramer+ populations (above 0.04% of CD8+ T cells) in blood and/or cultured TIL. All patients were Caucasian, with a median age of about 60 years and a range of roughly 50 to 77 years. Lymph node tumors were analyzed for patients with unknown primaries who presented with nodal disease, or when there was not enough primary tissue. Libraries were built with the immunoSEQ multiplex PCR assay. Adaptive Biotechnologies (Seattle, WA) carried out genomic DNA extraction, TRB sequencing and normalization. On the authors' methods: Clonality was calculated as one minus the Shannon entropy of productive TRB sequences, normalized by log2 of unique productive sequences. To identify KLL-specific clonotypes in tumors, TCRbeta CDR3 amino acid sequences were matched against the sequences from the tetramer-sorted sample of each patient. Held by TCRdb, this immuneACCESS table contains in-frame sequences only and omits some clones. Under half of the omission traces to an unresolved V gene where checked; the cause of the rest is unknown. The V and J calls and clone size come from that table; D and trimming were worked out from the DNA. The sample table records more than 20,000 clones; 70% to 90% of these occur just once. The leading ten clones occupy less than 3% of the sample.

What the study reported, not specific to this receptor: More unique KLL-specific clonotypes in tumors (about 5-120 vs 0-3) was associated with a significant MCC-specific survival advantage (P = 0.0051). The small sample size of the study (n of about 13 patients) is recognized as a limitation. Because the study covered only a single viral epitope, T cells targeting other Merkel cell polyomavirus epitopes were not captured. KLL-specific TRB repertoires were found to be diverse and largely private, with only one public clonotype, shared by two patients, identified among 350 to 400 unique sequences. A higher intratumoral fraction of KLL-specific T cells (about 1.9-18% versus about 0-0.15%) was associated with significantly improved MCC-specific survival.

In this sample, this clone turned up a few times. It lacks a known antigen. No clone much larger than this one lies a single base away; base qualities are absent. Ends trimmed: V by 8 bases, J by 2 bases; bases unmatched to a gene: 0. The CDR3 runs 13 residues from the cysteine to the phenylalanine. This entry keeps only the CDR3 DNA: 39 bases, framed from base 1. Via the germline V gene, CDR1 is MNHNS and CDR2 SASEGT. The rearranged segments are TRBV6-1 and TRBJ1-6; 7 middle bases align to TRBD1. The sample consisted of lymph node tissue. The sequence was obtained from a man aged 50 to 60 with Merkel cell carcinoma. This receptor has the CDR3 CASGQAYNSPLHF. The DNA reads TGTGCCAGCGGACAGGCCTATAATTCACCCCTCCACTTT.